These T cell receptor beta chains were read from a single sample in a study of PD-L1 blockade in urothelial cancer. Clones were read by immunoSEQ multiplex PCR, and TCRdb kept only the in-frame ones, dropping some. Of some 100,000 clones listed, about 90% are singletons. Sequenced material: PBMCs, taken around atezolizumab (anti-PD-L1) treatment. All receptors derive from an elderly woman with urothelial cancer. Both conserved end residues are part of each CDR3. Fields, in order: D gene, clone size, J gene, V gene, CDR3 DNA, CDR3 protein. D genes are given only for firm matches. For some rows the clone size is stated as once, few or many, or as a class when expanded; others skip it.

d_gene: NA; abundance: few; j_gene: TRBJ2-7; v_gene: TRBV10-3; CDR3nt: TGTGCCATCAGCGGACCACCGGGAAACAATATGCCGTACTTC; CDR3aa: CAISGPPGNNMPYF
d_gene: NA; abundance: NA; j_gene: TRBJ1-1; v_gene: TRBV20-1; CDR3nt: TGCAGTGCTAGAGATCTATTGGCTTTCTTT; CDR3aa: CSARDLLAFF
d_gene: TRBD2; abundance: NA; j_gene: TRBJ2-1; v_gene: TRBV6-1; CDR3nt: TGTGCCAGCAGTGATCAGCGCCGGGGGGATGAGCAGTTCTTC; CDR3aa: CASSDQRRGDEQFF
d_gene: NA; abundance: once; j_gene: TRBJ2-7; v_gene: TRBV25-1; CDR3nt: TGTGCCAGCCAACCCCGGGGGACCCACTACGAGCAGTACTTC; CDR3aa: CASQPRGTHYEQYF
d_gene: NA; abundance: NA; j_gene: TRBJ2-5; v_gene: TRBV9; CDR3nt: TGTGCCAGCAGCGTAGTCGGCGGTCCGGTGGTAGAGACCCAGTACTTC; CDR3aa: CASSVVGGPVVETQYF
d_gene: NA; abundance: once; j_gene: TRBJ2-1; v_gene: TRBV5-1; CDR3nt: TGCGCCAGCAGCTTGGATGGCGGCCTCAAGGATGAGCAGTTCTTC; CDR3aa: CASSLDGGLKDEQFF
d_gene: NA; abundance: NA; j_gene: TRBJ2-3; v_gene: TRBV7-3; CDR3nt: TGTGCCAGCAGCTTAGGAGGGAGTCAAGATACGCAGTATTTT; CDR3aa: CASSLGGSQDTQYF
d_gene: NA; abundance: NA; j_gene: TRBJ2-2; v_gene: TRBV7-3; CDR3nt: TGTGCCAGCAACCCCCTGGGCCCGAACACCGGGGAGCTGTTTTTT; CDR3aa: CASNPLGPNTGELFF
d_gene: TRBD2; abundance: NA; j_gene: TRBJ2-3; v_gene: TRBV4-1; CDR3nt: TGCGCCAGCAGCCGCTCGGGACTAGCGGGAGGGGGTCGCGATACGCAGTATTTT; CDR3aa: CASSRSGLAGGGRDTQYF
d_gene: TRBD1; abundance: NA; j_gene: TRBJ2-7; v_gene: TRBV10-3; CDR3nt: TGTGCCATCAGTATCCAGGGGGCGCGAGAGCAGTACTTC; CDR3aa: CAISIQGAREQYF
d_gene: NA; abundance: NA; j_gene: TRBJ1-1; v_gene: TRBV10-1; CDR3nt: TGCGCCAGCAGGCAGACAATGAACACTGAAGCTTTCTTT; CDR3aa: CASRQTMNTEAFF
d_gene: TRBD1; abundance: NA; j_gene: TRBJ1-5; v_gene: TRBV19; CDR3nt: TGTGCCAGTAGTATAGTTAGAGGACAGGGGGGAAATCAGCCCCAGCATTTT; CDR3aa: CASSIVRGQGGNQPQHF
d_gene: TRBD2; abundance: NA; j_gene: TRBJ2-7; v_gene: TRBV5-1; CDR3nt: TGCGCCAGCAGCATTACTAGCGGGAGCCCCCACAGGGAGCAGTACTTC; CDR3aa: CASSITSGSPHREQYF
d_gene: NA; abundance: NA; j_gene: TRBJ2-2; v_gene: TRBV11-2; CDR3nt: TGTGCCAGCAGCTTAGTCCTACCCACCGGGGAGCTGTTTTTT; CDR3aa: CASSLVLPTGELFF
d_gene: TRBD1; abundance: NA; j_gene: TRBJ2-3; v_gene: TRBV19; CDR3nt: TGTGCCAGTAGTATAGCAGGGGGAAGTACAGATACGCAGTATTTT; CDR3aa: CASSIAGGSTDTQYF
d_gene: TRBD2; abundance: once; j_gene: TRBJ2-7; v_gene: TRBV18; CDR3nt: TGTGCCAGCTCACCACCCTTTCCTAGCGGGAGTTTTTACGAGCAGTACTTC; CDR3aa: CASSPPFPSGSFYEQYF
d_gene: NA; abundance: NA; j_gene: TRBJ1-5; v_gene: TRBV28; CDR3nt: TGTGCCAGCAGTTTAGGGGGGGCTAGCAATCAGCCCCAGCATTTT; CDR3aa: CASSLGGASNQPQHF
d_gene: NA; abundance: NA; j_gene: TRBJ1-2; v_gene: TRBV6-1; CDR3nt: TGTGCCAGCAGTGATCGGGGGGTTAACTATGGCTACACCTTC; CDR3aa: CASSDRGVNYGYTF
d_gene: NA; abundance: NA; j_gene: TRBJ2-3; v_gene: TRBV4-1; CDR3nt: TGCGCCAGCAGCCAAGATCTAGTCCCCTCAGATACGCAGTATTTT; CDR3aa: CASSQDLVPSDTQYF
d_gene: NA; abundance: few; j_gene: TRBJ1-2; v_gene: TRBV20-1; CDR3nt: TGCAGTGCTATCCCCGGGTTGGGCTACACCTTC; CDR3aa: CSAIPGLGYTF
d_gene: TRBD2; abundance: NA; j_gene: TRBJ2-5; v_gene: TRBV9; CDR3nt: TGTGCCAGCAGCGTTAGCGGGAGAGCGGAGACCCAGTACTTC; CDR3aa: CASSVSGRAETQYF
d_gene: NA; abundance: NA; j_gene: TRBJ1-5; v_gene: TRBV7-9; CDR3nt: TGTGCCAGCAGCGGGAGTAGCAATCAGCCCCAGCATTTT; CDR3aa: CASSGSSNQPQHF
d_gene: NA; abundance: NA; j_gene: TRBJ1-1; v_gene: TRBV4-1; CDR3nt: TGCGCCAGCAGCCAAGTTCTTTGGGGGGACACTGAAGCTTTCTTT; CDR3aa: CASSQVLWGDTEAFF
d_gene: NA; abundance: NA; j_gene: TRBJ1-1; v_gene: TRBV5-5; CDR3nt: TGTGCCAGCAGCTTGGCCGCGGGTTCGAACACTGAAGCTTTCTTT; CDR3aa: CASSLAAGSNTEAFF
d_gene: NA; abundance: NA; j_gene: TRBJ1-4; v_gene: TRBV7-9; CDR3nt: TGTGCCAGCAGCTCCGTTGGACTAACTAATGAAAAACTGTTTTTT; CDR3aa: CASSSVGLTNEKLFF
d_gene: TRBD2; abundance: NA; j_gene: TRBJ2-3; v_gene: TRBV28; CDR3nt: TGTGCCAGCAGTGGGGGACTAGCGGACACAGATACGCAGTATTTT; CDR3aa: CASSGGLADTDTQYF
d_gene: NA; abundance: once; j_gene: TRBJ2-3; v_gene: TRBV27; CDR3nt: TGTGCCAGCAGTTTTGCGACTGGAGATACGCAGTATTTT; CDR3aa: CASSFATGDTQYF
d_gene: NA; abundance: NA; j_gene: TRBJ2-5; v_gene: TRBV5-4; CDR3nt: TGTGCCAGCAGCTTGGAAGGGAGCCGAACCCAAGAGACCCAGTACTTC; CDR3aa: CASSLEGSRTQETQYF